Listed here are 25 T cell receptor beta chains from one sample, sequenced in a study of blood T cell repertoires in COVID-19. The repertoire was sequenced with immunoSEQ multiplex PCR; TCRdb's copy has only in-frame clones and lacks some. The sample lists around 280,000 clones; about 90% were seen once. Sequenced input: peripheral blood. The receptors stem from a woman aged 45 to 65 who had recovered from COVID-19.

The chain has TRBV18 and TRBJ1-2, with 7 bases that match TRBD1. The CDR3 is made up of 14 amino acids. The V segment lost 0 bases and the J segment 4 bases; nucleotides outside the gene matches: 2. Germline CDR1 and CDR2: KGHSH and LQKENI. The DNA for the CDR3 is TGTGCCAGCTCACCACCGACAGGGTCCTATGGCTACACCTTC. Its translation: CASSPPTGSYGYTF.

The chain joins TRBV27 to TRBJ2-2; D might be TRBD1 (5 bases). The CDR3 loop spans 16 amino acids. V was clipped by 7 bases and J by 0 bases, with 15 bases between them. From germline, CDR1 is MNHEY and CDR2 SMNVEV (reference sequence). Written as DNA, the CDR3 is TGTGCCAGCATTATTTTTGACAGCCCGAACACCGGGGAGCTGTTTTTT. Its translation is CASIIFDSPNTGELFF.

This chain uses TRBV28 with TRBJ1-5, with 12 bases identical to TRBD1. J was trimmed by 5 bases and V by 5 bases; bases with no gene match: 7. The CDR3 has 16 amino acids. Germline V gives CDR1 MDHEN, CDR2 SYDVKM. CDR3 coding DNA: TGTGCCAGCAGTCGGGGACAGGGGGCGGGCTATCAGCCCCAGCATTTT. It codes for CASSRGQGAGYQPQHF.

The chain links TRBV9 to TRBJ2-1; 9 bases line up with TRBD2. The CDR3 sequence is 15 residues long. CDR1 is SGDLS, CDR2 YYNGEE, per germline. V was pared by 0 bases and J by 9 bases, with 7 bases of the junction left unmatched. The CDR3 nucleotides are TGTGCCAGCAGCGTAGAGGGACTAGCTCCTTCTGAGCAGTTCTTC. Translated, it gives CASSVEGLAPSEQFF.

The chain recombines TRBV7-2 with TRBJ2-1; 7 bases are shared with TRBD2. Germline lookup yields CDR1 SGHTA and CDR2 FQGNSA. The CDR3 runs to 17 residues. V was clipped by 1 base and J by 6 bases; unmatched bases: 12. CDR3 region: CASSLVVGLEGPNEQFF. The CDR3 coding sequence is TGTGCCAGCAGCTTAGTTGTAGGACTAGAAGGCCCCAATGAGCAGTTCTTC.

The chain joins TRBV9 to TRBJ2-3; D may be TRBD2 (6 bases). This CDR3 has 15 residues. CDR1 and CDR2 from the germline V gene are SGDLS and YYNGEE. The V end lost 0 bases, the J end lost 1 base, and 9 bases lay between the germline ends. CDR3 in DNA: TGTGCCAGCAGCGTAGCGGGGGATCGCACAGATACGCAGTATTTT. Residues: CASSVAGDRTDTQYF.

The chain uses TRBV5-1 and TRBJ1-1; D unresolved. Trimming removed 4 bases from V and 4 bases from J, with 17 bases in between. CDR1 and CDR2 (germline): SGHRS, YFSETQ. This CDR3 is 15 amino acids long. The CDR3 sequence is CASSTGRLLGTEAFF. CDR3 DNA: TGCGCCAGCAGCACCGGCCGCCTCCTAGGCACTGAAGCTTTCTTT.

The V and J genes are TRBV7-2 and TRBJ1-3; D might be TRBD1 (6 bases). The CDR3 consists of 19 residues. CDR1 is SGHTA and CDR2 is FQGNSA in the germline V gene. The V gene lost 4 bases and the J gene lost 2 bases, with 24 bases spanning the gap. The CDR3 DNA is TGTGCCAGCAGCTCACCCAACCGTGGGGGCACCAAAACTGGAAACACCATATATTTT. Its protein is CASSSPNRGGTKTGNTIYF.

This chain joins TRBV19 and TRBJ2-7, with D tentatively TRBD1 (5 bases). V was pared by 6 bases and J by 2 bases, with 17 bases between. Germline CDR1 and CDR2: LNHDA and SQIVND (reference sequence). The length of the CDR3 is 15 residues. The CDR3 nucleotides read TGTGCCAGTAGCCGAGACAGCAGTTACGCCTACGAGCAGTACTTC. Its translation is CASSRDSSYAYEQYF.

About this clone: This sample includes further DNA sequences coding for the same CDR3. This chain joins TRBV19 and TRBJ1-2; D possibly corresponds to TRBD1 (6 bases). The CDR3 has 12 amino acids. Trimming left V 6 bases short and J 4 bases short, with 9 bases between. Germline lookup yields CDR1 LNHDA and CDR2 SQIVND (reference sequence). The CDR3 nucleotides read TGTGCCAGTAGCAGGGGAAGCTATGGCTACACCTTC. Translating it yields CASSRGSYGYTF.

The V call is TRBV27, the J call TRBJ1-2; D possibly corresponds to TRBD1 (5 bases). Germline CDR1 MNHEY, CDR2 SMNVEV (reference sequence). Trimming stripped 0 bases from V and 2 bases from J, with 16 bases between. CDR3 size: 17 residues. CDR3 loop: CASSLSHQGRENYGYTF. In DNA form, the CDR3 reads TGTGCCAGCAGTTTATCCCACCAGGGACGGGAGAACTATGGCTACACCTTC.

The chain recombines TRBV6-2 or TRBV6-3 with TRBJ1-1; 10 bases match TRBD1. Germline CDR1 is MNHEY and CDR2 is SVGEGT. J gave up 1 base and V 2 bases, and 4 bases lay outside the gene matches. This CDR3 is built from 16 residues. Here the CDR3 reads CASSYHRTGGNTEAFF. CDR3 bases: TGTGCCAGCAGTTACCACAGGACAGGGGGGAACACTGAAGCTTTCTTT.

The chain has TRBV28 and TRBJ2-3, with D unclear. Trimming shortened V by 3 bases and J by 3 bases, and 10 bases separated the two germline ends. The CDR3 is made up of 14 amino acids. Germline V CDR1 and CDR2: MDHEN, SYDVKM. The CDR3 sequence is CASSFSRRTDTQYF. CDR3 nucleotides: TGTGCCAGCAGTTTCTCTAGACGGACAGATACGCAGTATTTT.

J is TRBJ1-2 and V is TRBV2; TRBD1 matches 10 bases. CDR3 length: 14 residues. The germline V gene has CDR1 SNHLY and CDR2 FYNNEI. The V gene end was trimmed by 6 bases and the J gene end by 2 bases; junction bases not matched to a gene: 3. The CDR3 sequence is CASSQGQGNYGYTF. CDR3 DNA sequence: TGTGCCAGCAGCCAGGGACAGGGGAACTATGGCTACACCTTC.

This clone was found a few times. The V call is TRBV4-2, the J call TRBJ1-6; 7 bases are shared with TRBD1. After removal of 1 base from V and 7 bases from J, the junction contained 7 bases not matched to a gene. This CDR3 is 16 amino acids long. The germline CDR1 and CDR2 sequences are LGHNA and YNFKEQ. This CDR3 is CASSQGMPGGNSPLHF. Here the CDR3 DNA reads TGTGCCAGCAGCCAAGGGATGCCAGGGGGAAATTCACCCCTCCACTTT.

The count of this clone is one. CDR3 bases: TGTGCCAGCAGCCAGGGTACCCGCGGGGAGCTGTTTTTT. As protein: CASSQGTRGELFF. The chain combines TRBV21-1 with TRBJ2-2; the D call of TRBD1 is as the table states it, not checked on the DNA. TRBV21-1 is deemed a pseudogene. The CDR3 spans 13 residues.

The V and J genes are TRBV3-1 (or the pseudogene TRBV3-2) and TRBJ2-7; TRBD2 aligns across 11 bases. Losses at the gene ends were 2 bases for V and 6 bases for J; bases not matched to a gene: 3. The germline V gene has CDR1 LGHDT and CDR2 YNNKEL (reference sequence). The CDR3 length is 14 residues. CDR3 coding DNA: TGTGCCAGCAGCCAATACCTAGCGGGAGGCGAGCAGTACTTC. It is translated as CASSQYLAGGEQYF.

The chain employs TRBV11-2 and TRBJ2-5; D is uncertain. The CDR3 has 12 residues. V was trimmed by 7 bases and J by 2 bases, leaving 8 bases between them. The V gene's germline CDR1 is SGHAT and CDR2 FQNNGV. In nucleotides, the CDR3 is TGTGCCAGCACACTAAGGCAAGAGACCCAGTACTTC. Translated, it gives CASTLRQETQYF.

This clone appeared a single time. The chain links TRBV5-6 to TRBJ2-3, with 8 nucleotides matching TRBD2. The CDR3 is 15 amino acids. Per the germline V gene, CDR1 is SGHDT and CDR2 is YYEEEE. With 4 bases clipped from V and 4 bases from J, the junction kept 8 bases outside the gene matches. CDR3 sequence: CASSPAGGGPDTQYF. As DNA, the CDR3 is TGTGCCAGCAGCCCCGCCGGGGGGGGCCCAGATACGCAGTATTTT.

This chain connects TRBV6-2 or TRBV6-3 to TRBJ2-6; D remains unclear. Germline CDR1 MNHEY, CDR2 SVGEGT. The CDR3 length is 15 residues. With 1 base removed from V and 0 bases from J, the gap between germline ends came to 4 bases. The DNA of the CDR3 is TGTGCCAGCAGTTACTTTAGCTCTGGGGCCAACGTCCTGACTTTC. As protein: CASSYFSSGANVLTF.

V and J are TRBV2 and TRBJ2-3; the match to TRBD2 covers 9 bases. The ends lost 7 bases at V and 2 bases at J; junction bases unmatched: 4. Germline CDR1 and CDR2: SNHLY and FYNNEI. The CDR3 covers 14 residues. Here the CDR3 reads CASKLAGYTDTQYF. For the CDR3, the DNA is TGTGCCAGCAAACTAGCGGGCTACACAGATACGCAGTATTTT.

The chain recombines TRBV3-1 (or the pseudogene TRBV3-2) with TRBJ1-1; no reliable D call. Per germline, CDR1 LGHDT and CDR2 YNNKEL (reference sequence). CDR3 size: 14 residues. The V end was cut by 1 base, the J end by 3 bases, with 9 bases between. DNA of the CDR3: TGTGCCAGCAGCCAAGGCGAGCGGGACACTGAAGCTTTCTTT. Amino acid sequence: CASSQGERDTEAFF.

The chain couples TRBV5-4 to TRBJ1-2, with 9 positions matching TRBD1. V dropped 1 base and J dropped 5; count of bases not matched to a gene: 9. This CDR3 comprises 16 residues. In germline, CDR1 is SGHNT, CDR2 YYREEE (reference sequence). CDR3 region: CASSLKGRQGVYGYTF. CDR3 DNA sequence: TGTGCCAGCAGCTTGAAGGGGAGACAGGGGGTATATGGCTACACCTTC.

Here the CDR3 DNA reads TGTGCCAGCAGCCCAACGACAGGGGGCACTGGGGCCAACGTCCTGACTTTC. Protein product: CASSPTTGGTGANVLTF. This chain joins TRBV3-1 (or the pseudogene TRBV3-2) and TRBJ2-6; TRBD1 matches 10 bases. V dropped 4 bases and J dropped 2; count of bases not matched to a gene: 5. This CDR3 spans 17 amino acids. Germline values: CDR1 LGHDT, CDR2 YNNKEL (reference sequence).

The gene calls are TRBV13 and TRBJ1-2; D is unclear. This CDR3 region has 12 residues. Germline CDR1 PRHDT, CDR2 FYEKMQ (reference sequence). Trimming took 1 base from V and 8 from J, leaving 8 bases between them. For the CDR3, the DNA is TGTGCCAGCAGCTTAGACCGGAGGGGCTACACCTTC. Amino acids: CASSLDRRGYTF.